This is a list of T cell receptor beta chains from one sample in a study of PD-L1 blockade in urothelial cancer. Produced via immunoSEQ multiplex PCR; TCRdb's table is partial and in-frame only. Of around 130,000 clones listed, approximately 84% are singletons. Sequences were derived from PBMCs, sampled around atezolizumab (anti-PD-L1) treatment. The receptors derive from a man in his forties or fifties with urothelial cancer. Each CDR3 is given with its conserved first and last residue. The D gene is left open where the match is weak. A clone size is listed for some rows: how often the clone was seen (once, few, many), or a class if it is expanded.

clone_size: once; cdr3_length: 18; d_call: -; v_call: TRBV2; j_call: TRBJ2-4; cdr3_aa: CASSEVVLGAFGKNIQYF; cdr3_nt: TGTGCCAGCAGTGAGGTGGTGCTAGGGGCATTTGGCAAAAACATTCAGTACTTC
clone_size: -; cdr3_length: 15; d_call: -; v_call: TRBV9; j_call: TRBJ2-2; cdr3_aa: CASSVGLGASGELFF; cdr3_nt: TGTGCCAGCAGCGTAGGATTGGGGGCAAGTGGGGAGCTGTTTTTT
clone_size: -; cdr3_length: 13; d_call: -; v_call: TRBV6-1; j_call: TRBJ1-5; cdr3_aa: CASTETYNQPQHF; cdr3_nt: TGTGCCAGCACCGAAACTTACAATCAGCCCCAGCATTTT
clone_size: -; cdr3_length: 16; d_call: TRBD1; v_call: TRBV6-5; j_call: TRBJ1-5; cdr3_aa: CASSLPTGGRNQPQHF; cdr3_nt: TGTGCCAGCAGTTTACCGACAGGGGGTCGCAATCAGCCCCAGCATTTT
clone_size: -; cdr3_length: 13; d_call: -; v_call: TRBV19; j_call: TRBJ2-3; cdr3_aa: CASMGAGVGTQYF; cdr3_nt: TGTGCCAGTATGGGGGCAGGGGTGGGTACGCAGTATTTT
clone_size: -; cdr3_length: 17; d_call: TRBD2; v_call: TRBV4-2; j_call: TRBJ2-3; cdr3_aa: CASSQGASGRAVNTQYF; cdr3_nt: TGTGCCAGCAGCCAAGGGGCTAGCGGGAGGGCCGTGAATACGCAGTATTTT
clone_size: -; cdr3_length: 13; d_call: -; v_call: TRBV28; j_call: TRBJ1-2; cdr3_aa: CASSYGTNYGYTF; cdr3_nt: TGTGCCAGCAGTTACGGGACTAACTATGGCTACACCTTC
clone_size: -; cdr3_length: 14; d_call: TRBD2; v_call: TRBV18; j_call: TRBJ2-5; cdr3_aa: CASSPTSGEETQYF; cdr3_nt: TGTGCCAGCTCACCAACTAGCGGTGAAGAGACCCAGTACTTC
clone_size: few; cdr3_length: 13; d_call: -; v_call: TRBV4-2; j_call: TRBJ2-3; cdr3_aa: CASSQASEDTQYF; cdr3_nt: TGTGCCAGCAGCCAAGCCAGCGAAGATACGCAGTATTTT
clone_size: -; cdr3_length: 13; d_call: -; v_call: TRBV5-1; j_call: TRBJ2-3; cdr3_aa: CASSEGGTDTQYF; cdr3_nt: TGCGCCAGCTCCGAGGGGGGCACAGATACGCAGTATTTT
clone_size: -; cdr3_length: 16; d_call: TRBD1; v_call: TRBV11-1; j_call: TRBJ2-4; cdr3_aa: CASSRDRGLSKNIQYF; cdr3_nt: TGTGCCAGCAGCCGGGACAGGGGGCTCTCCAAAAACATTCAGTACTTC
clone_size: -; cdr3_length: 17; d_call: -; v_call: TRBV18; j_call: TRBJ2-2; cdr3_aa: CASSLTGKTTNTGELFF; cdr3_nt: TGTGCCAGCTCACTAACAGGGAAAACCACGAACACCGGGGAGCTGTTTTTT
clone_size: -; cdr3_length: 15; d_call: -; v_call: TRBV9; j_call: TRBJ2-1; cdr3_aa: CASSVGISYNNEQFF; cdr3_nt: TGTGCCAGCAGCGTAGGCATATCCTATAACAATGAGCAGTTCTTC
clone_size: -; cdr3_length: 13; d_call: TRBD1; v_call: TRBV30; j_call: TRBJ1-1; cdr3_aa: CAWRNQGDVEAFF; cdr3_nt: TGTGCCTGGAGAAATCAGGGGGACGTTGAAGCTTTCTTT
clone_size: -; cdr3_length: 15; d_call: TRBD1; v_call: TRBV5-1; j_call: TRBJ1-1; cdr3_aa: CASSLQYRGGTEAFF; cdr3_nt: TGCGCCAGCAGCTTGCAGTACAGGGGTGGAACTGAAGCTTTCTTT
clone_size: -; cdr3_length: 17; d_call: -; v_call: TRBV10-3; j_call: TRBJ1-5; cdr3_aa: CAISRGQGHTGNQPQHF; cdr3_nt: TGTGCCATCAGTAGGGGCCAGGGACATACAGGCAATCAGCCCCAGCATTTT
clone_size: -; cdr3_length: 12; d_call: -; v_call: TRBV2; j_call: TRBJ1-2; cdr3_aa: CASTQQVYGYTF; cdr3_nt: TGTGCCAGTACGCAACAGGTCTATGGCTACACCTTC
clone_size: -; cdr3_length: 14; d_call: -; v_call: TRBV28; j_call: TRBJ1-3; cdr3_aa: CASTLPGSGNTIYF; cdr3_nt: TGTGCCAGCACCCTCCCAGGGTCTGGAAACACCATATATTTT
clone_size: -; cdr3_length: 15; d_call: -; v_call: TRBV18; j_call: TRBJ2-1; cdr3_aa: CASSPGAGLYNEQFF; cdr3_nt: TGTGCCAGCTCACCGGGGGCGGGACTATACAATGAGCAGTTCTTC
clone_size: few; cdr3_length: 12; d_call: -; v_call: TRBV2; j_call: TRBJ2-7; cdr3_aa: CASIRTSYEQYF; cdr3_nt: TGTGCCAGCATACGGACATCATACGAGCAGTACTTC
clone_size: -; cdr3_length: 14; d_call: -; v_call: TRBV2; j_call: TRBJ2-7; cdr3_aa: CATGGVDVSTEQYF; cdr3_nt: TGTGCCACTGGCGGGGTGGACGTATCTACGGAGCAGTACTTC
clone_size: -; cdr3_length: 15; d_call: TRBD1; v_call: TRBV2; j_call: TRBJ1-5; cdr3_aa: CASTNRGVSNQPQHF; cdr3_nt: TGTGCCAGCACCAACAGGGGGGTTAGCAATCAGCCCCAGCATTTT
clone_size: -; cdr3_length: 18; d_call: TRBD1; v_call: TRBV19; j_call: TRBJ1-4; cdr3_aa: CASSQGTGRGKTNEKLFF; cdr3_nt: TGTGCCAGTAGTCAAGGGACAGGCCGCGGAAAAACTAATGAAAAACTGTTTTTT
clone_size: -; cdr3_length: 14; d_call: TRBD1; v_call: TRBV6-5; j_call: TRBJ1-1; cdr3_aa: CASRQPGGAPEAFF; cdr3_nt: TGTGCCAGCAGACAACCAGGGGGCGCCCCTGAAGCTTTCTTT
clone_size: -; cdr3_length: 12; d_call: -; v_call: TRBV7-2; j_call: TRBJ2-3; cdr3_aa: CASSSSGYTQYF; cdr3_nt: TGTGCCAGCAGCTCGTCCGGGTATACGCAGTATTTT
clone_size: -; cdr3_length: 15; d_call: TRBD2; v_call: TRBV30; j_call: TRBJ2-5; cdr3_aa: CARTEPGLVYETQYF; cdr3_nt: TGTGCCCGAACAGAACCGGGACTAGTCTACGAGACCCAGTACTTC
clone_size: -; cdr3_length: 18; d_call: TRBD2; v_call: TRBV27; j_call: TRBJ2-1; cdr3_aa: CASTRGTSGAQGYNEQFF; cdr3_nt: TGTGCCAGCACCCGGGGGACTAGCGGGGCCCAGGGCTACAATGAGCAGTTCTTC
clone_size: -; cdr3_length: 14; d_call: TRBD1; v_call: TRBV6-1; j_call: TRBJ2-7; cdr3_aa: CASSRVQGWNEQYF; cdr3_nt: TGTGCCAGCAGTAGAGTACAGGGGTGGAACGAGCAGTACTTC
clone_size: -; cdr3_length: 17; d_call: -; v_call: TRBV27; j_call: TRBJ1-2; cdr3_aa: CASSQYASPYTNYGYTF; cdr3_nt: TGTGCCAGCAGTCAGTATGCTTCGCCATATACTAACTATGGCTACACCTTC
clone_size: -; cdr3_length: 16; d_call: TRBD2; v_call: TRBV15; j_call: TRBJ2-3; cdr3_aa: CATSRGLAGPTDTQYF; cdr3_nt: TGTGCCACCAGCAGAGGCTTAGCGGGGCCCACAGATACGCAGTATTTT
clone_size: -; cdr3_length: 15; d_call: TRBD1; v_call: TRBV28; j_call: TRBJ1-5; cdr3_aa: CASSSGQKGNQPQHF; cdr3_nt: TGTGCCAGCAGTTCGGGACAGAAAGGAAATCAGCCCCAGCATTTT
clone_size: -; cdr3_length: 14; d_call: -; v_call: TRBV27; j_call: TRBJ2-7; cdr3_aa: CASSLSGLLYEQYF; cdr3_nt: TGTGCCAGCAGTTTATCGGGACTTCTATACGAGCAGTACTTC
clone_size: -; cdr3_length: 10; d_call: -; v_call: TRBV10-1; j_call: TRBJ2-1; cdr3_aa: CARESREQFF; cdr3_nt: TGCGCCAGGGAGTCGCGGGAGCAGTTCTTC
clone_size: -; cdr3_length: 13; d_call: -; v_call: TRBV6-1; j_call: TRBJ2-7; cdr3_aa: CASRADTTYEQYF; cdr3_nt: TGTGCCAGCAGGGCCGACACAACCTACGAGCAGTACTTC
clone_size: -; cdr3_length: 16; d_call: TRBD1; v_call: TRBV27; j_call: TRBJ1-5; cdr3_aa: CASSLSGQGAAQPQHF; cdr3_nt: TGTGCCAGCAGTTTATCCGGACAGGGGGCCGCGCAGCCCCAGCATTTT
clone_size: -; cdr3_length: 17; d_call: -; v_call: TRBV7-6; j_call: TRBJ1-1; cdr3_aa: CASSLFYRDTSYTEAFF; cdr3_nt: TGTGCCAGCAGCTTATTTTATCGGGACACATCCTACACTGAAGCTTTCTTT
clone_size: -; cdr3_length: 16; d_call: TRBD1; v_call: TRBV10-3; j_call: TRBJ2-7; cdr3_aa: CAISDGGTGLPYEQYF; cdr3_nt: TGTGCCATCAGTGATGGTGGGACAGGGCTACCCTACGAGCAGTACTTC
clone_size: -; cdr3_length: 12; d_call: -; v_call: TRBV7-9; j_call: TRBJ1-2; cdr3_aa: CASSLEQGGYTF; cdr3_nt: TGTGCCAGCAGCTTAGAGCAGGGTGGCTACACCTTC
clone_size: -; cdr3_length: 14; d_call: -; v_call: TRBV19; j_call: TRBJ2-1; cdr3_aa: CASGPQGKVNEQFF; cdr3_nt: TGTGCCTCCGGACCCCAGGGGAAGGTTAATGAGCAGTTCTTC
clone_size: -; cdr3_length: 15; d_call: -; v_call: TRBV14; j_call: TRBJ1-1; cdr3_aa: CASSLIRERNTEAFF; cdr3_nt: TGTGCCAGCAGCCTGATCCGGGAGAGGAACACTGAAGCTTTCTTT